This TCR beta chain was identified in a study of OX40 agonist ivuxolimab in advanced cancers. Study at large: Patients were treated with intravenous ivuxolimab, dosed at 0.01 to 10 mg/kg and infused every 2 weeks. Cancers in dose escalation were hepatocellular, melanoma, renal cell and head and neck. Overall study findings and caveats: Antigen targets of the expanded peripheral T cells went undetermined.

Assay used: immunoSEQ multiplex PCR; TCRdb lists only in-frame clones, some missing. This table holds 55,000 to 70,000 clones, about 86% found once. On this clone itself: Its antigen is as yet unknown.

The clonotype originates from an adult with an advanced solid tumor such as melanoma, head and neck, liver or kidney cancer. This specimen was CD4+ or CD8+ T cells sorted from blood, taken in a trial of the OX40 agonist ivuxolimab.

The CDR3 here is CASSPLGQGPYEAFF. The CDR3 coding sequence is TGTGCCAGCAGCCCTCTCGGACAGGGCCCCTATGAAGCTTTCTTT. This rearrangement joins TRBV7-2 to TRBJ1-1; TRBD1 aligns across 8 bases. V lost 5 bases, J lost 7 bases, and 12 bases stayed unmatched. The germline CDR1 and CDR2 sequences are SGHTA and FQGNSA. This CDR3 has 15 residues.